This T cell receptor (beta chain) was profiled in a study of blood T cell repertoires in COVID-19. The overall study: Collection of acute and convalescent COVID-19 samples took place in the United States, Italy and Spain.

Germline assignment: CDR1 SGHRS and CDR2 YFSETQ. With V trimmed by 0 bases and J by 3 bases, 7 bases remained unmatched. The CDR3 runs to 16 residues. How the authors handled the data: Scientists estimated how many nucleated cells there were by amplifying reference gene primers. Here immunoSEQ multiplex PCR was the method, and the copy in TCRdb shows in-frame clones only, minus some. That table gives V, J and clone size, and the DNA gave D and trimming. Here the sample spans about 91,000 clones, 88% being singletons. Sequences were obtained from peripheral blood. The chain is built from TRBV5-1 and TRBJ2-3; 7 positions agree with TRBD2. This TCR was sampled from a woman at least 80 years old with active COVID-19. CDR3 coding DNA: TGCGCCAGCAGCTTGGGGGCTAGCGGAAGAACAGATACGCAGTATTTT. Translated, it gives CASSLGASGRTDTQYF.